The present T cell receptor beta chain was sequenced within a study of response to subunit inactivated influenza vaccine. TCRdb itself ran the RT-PCR reads through MiXCR, one entry per CDR3 protein. This table has hundreds of thousands of distinct CDR3 sequences, 12% appearing once. Study-wide results and caveats: Researchers suggested that each seasonal influenza vaccination recruits few new T cells.

The CDR3 length is 14 residues. Per germline, CDR1 SGHRS and CDR2 YFSETQ. Many counts were recorded for this clonotype. Its antigen remains unknown. At one boundary the junction diverges from the germline segment, which might be a read error. The source was non-naive T cells sorted from PBMCs, collected less than 15 days before vaccination. This receptor was obtained from a man in his fifties or sixties who received an inactivated influenza vaccine. This chain links TRBV5-1 with TRBJ2-7; 10 nucleotides match TRBD1. The CDR3: CASSSGTGAYEQYF. DNA for the CDR3: TGTGCCAGCAGCTCCGGGACAGGGGCCTACGAGCAGTACTTC.